Listed below are T cell receptor beta chains from one sample, sequenced in a study of CD8 T cells in ankylosing spondylitis. TCRdb reanalysed the 5' RACE reads using MiXCR and keeps one entry per CDR3 protein. The top ten hold approximately 0.5% of the sample, which has some 840,000 distinct CDR3 sequences, 10% to 15% seen once. Material for sequencing was blood, either unsorted or a sorted T cell fraction (not recorded which). These receptors all stem from a male donor with ankylosing spondylitis. CDR3s include the opening cysteine and the closing phenylalanine or tryptophan. D genes are given only for firm matches. Rows may omit the clone size; those that give it use once, few, many or a size class.

size	V	D	J	length	CDR3	DNA
many	TRBV5-1	TRBD2	TRBJ2-3	16	CASRATSGARGDTQYF	TGCGCCAGCAGGGCCACTAGCGGGGCGCGGGGAGATACGCAGTATTTT
few	TRBV10-3	-	TRBJ2-1	14	CAITRAGTINEQFF	TGTGCCATCACGCGCGCGGGCACAATCAATGAGCAGTTCTTC
-	TRBV20-1	-	TRBJ2-5	13	CSASIGYQETQYF	TGCAGTGCTAGCATCGGATACCAAGAGACCCAGTACTTC
many	TRBV20-1	-	TRBJ1-2	11	CSAARAGNSLF	TGCAGTGCAGCCCGGGCAGGGAACTCCCTCTTC
-	TRBV18	-	TRBJ2-4	15	CASSPLTLAKNIQYF	TGTGCCAGCTCACCCCTGACCCTAGCCAAAAACATTCAGTACTTC
-	TRBV12-3/TRBV12-4	TRBD2	TRBJ2-2	16	CASSSTSGGATGELFF	TGTGCCAGCAGTTCTACTAGCGGGGGGGCGACCGGGGAGCTGTTTTTT
many	TRBV9	-	TRBJ1-4	16	CASSVGAQGSNEKLFF	TGTGCCAGCAGCGTAGGGGCCCAAGGCTCTAATGAAAAACTGTTTTTT
few	TRBV12-3/TRBV12-4	TRBD2	TRBJ2-1	14	CASSFKRGRDEQFF	TGTGCCAGCAGTTTTAAGCGGGGGAGGGATGAGCAGTTCTTC
few	TRBV7-2	TRBD2	TRBJ2-7	16	CASSLKLAGFSYEQYF	TGTGCCAGCAGCTTAAAACTAGCGGGTTTCTCCTACGAGCAGTACTTC
-	TRBV11-2	TRBD1	TRBJ1-2	15	CASSQSTGQGYGYTF	TGTGCCAGCAGCCAATCGACGGGACAGGGCTATGGCTACACCTTC
few	TRBV6-4	-	TRBJ2-7	14	CASSVKQGVGEQYF	TGTGCCAGCAGTGTAAAACAAGGGGTCGGCGAGCAGTACTTC
few	TRBV20-1	-	TRBJ2-7	12	CSASNSPYEQYF	TGCAGTGCTAGCAACAGTCCCTACGAGCAGTACTTC
many	TRBV20-1	TRBD2	TRBJ2-4	14	CSARAGLAWNIQYF	TGCAGTGCTAGAGCGGGACTAGCGTGGAACATTCAGTACTTC
-	TRBV6-1	TRBD1	TRBJ2-5	12	CASNDRGETQYF	TGTGCCAGCAACGACAGGGGTGAGACCCAGTACTTC